This T cell receptor beta chain was captured by sequencing in a study of tumor-infiltrating lymphocytes in primary liver carcinoma. CDR3 length: 15 residues. Germline lookup yields CDR1 SGHKS and CDR2 YYEKEE (reference sequence). Trimming shortened V by 0 bases and J by 0 bases, and 7 bases separated the two germline ends. This clonotype has a count of ten or more. Without any cell sorting, roughly 18-34 mg of bulk tissue yielded co-extracted RNA and DNA. The investigators made TCR beta cDNA from approximately 0.5 ug total RNA, using a constant-region primer. Amplification in three nested multiplex PCR rounds with slightly modified ARM-PCR gave rise to TCR beta libraries. Rounds one and two of PCR, each of roughly 10 cycles, were primed with TRBV1-TRBV30 forward primers and a C-beta reverse primer. TCRdb reprocessed the multiplex PCR reads with MiXCR, giving one entry per CDR3 protein. The table has 40,000 to 55,000 distinct CDR3 sequences, around 73% seen once; the top ten hold roughly 25%.

The receptor was isolated from a man aged 40-49 years with primary liver carcinoma and hepatitis B virus infection. The material sequenced was liver tumor tissue from sampling region 5. Sample subset: tumor region T5, tumor centre. This sequence joins TRBV5-5 and TRBJ2-4; D unresolved. In DNA, the CDR3 is TGTGCCAGCAGCTTGGGAGGTATAGCCAAAAACATTCAGTACTTC. Amino acids: CASSLGGIAKNIQYF.